The clone carrying this T cell receptor (beta chain) is medium-sized by share. The data originate from a study of T cell repertoires in aging, cancer and after chemotherapy. Rearranged V-D-J TRB sequences were amplified with a mixed TRB-A/B primer pool. A single record per CDR3 protein comes from TCRdb applying MiXCR to the multiplex PCR reads. Found here are some 10,000 distinct CDR3 sequences, about 40% of them singletons; the top ten hold under 2%. Peripheral blood genomic DNA, not sorted cells or RNA, was the template. CDR1 is LNHDA, CDR2 SQIVND, per germline (reference sequence). V gave up 2 bases and J gave up 5 bases, with 13 bases separating them. The CDR3 consists of 15 residues.

The sequence was collected from a human donor in good health. Sequenced: blood. The V call is TRBV19, the J call TRBJ1-5, with D tentatively TRBD1 (5 bases). CDR3 residues: CASSITGNGDQPQHF. The CDR3 bases are TGTGCCAGTAGTATAACAGGTAACGGTGATCAGCCCCAGCATTTT.